The clone carrying this TCR beta chain was observed a few times. Deletions cut 3 bases from V and 11 bases from J, with 11 bases between. Germline V gene sequence: CDR1 MNHEY, CDR2 SMNVEV (reference sequence). This CDR3 spans 13 amino acids. The data were produced by immunoSEQ multiplex PCR, yet TCRdb's version contains in-frame clones alone and is incomplete. The profile shows around 250,000 clones, roughly 89% of them singletons. This entry belongs to a study of blood T cell repertoires in COVID-19. Study-level information: Italy, Spain and the United States were the sources of the convalescent and acute COVID-19 samples.

This chain joins TRBV27 and TRBJ1-6; D gene ambiguous. This TCR derives from a woman aged 40 to 50 who had recovered from COVID-19. Sequenced material: peripheral blood. The CDR3 DNA sequence: TGTGCCAGCAGTTTGGGGAGTTCGACACCCCTCCACTTT. It translates to CASSLGSSTPLHF.